This T cell receptor (beta chain) was recorded in a study of beta chain features in type 1 diabetes. Study-level background: The study examined roughly 100 million sorted cells across all samples. Overall study findings and caveats: Compared to healthy donors, patients appeared to have naive, central memory and Treg TCRB repertoires that were more alike.

The CDR3 length is 12 residues. In germline, CDR1 is LNHDA, CDR2 SQIVND (reference sequence). Trimming took 3 bases from V and 5 from J, leaving 7 bases between them. The investigators reverse transcribed all of the isolated RNA, so they sequenced expressed TCRB transcripts. Roughly 3.6 million reads per sample were averaged for naive, central memory and regulatory samples. Profiling relied on immunoSEQ multiplex PCR, and the TCRdb table lists in-frame clones only, not all of them. This sample yields under 150,000 clones, of which less than 9% are seen a single time; 1.4% belongs to the top ten. This clone was counted a few times. Its antigen is not known. Cells sorted by CD45RO/CCR7/CD25/CD127/CD95/CD27 comprised CD4+ naive, central memory, regulatory and stem cell-like memory cells.

The TCR comes from a woman aged 25 to 39 in good health. The V gene is TRBV19, the J gene TRBJ1-2; D gene ambiguous. Source material: central memory CD4+ T cells from blood. The DNA for the CDR3 is TGTGCCAGTAGTATCCTGGAGTATGGCTACACCTTC. It codes for CASSILEYGYTF.